The 2 T cell receptor beta chains below were found in one sample sequenced in a study of T-cell memory formation after mild COVID-19. TCRdb reanalysed the 5' RACE reads using MiXCR and keeps one entry per CDR3 protein. The sample carries about 600,000 distinct CDR3 sequences, about a fifth recorded once. Specimen: PBMCs or a T cell subset sorted from them (not recorded which). These receptors originate from an adult woman who had mild COVID-19 (a few samples of this study predate the infection). Cell type and time point are not known.

A few counts support this clonotype. The V and J genes are TRBV29-1 and TRBJ2-7, with 8 bases matching TRBD1. The CDR3 runs 13 residues. Losses at the gene ends were 6 bases for V and 0 bases for J; bases not matched to a gene: 4. The germline V gene encodes CDR1 SQVTM and CDR2 ANQGSEA. This chain's CDR3 is CSVAGTGSYEQYF. CDR3 nucleotides: TGCAGCGTGGCCGGGACAGGCTCCTACGAGCAGTACTTC.

The chain has TRBV4-1 and TRBJ2-7; 11 bases align to TRBD2. The J segment lost 3 bases and the V segment lost 0 bases, leaving 4 bases of the junction unmatched. The CDR3 is made up of 16 amino acids. The V gene's germline CDR1 is MGHRA and CDR2 YSYEKL. The CDR3 region is CASSQDGTSGYYEQYF. CDR3 sequence (DNA): TGCGCCAGCAGCCAAGATGGGACTAGCGGTTACTACGAGCAGTACTTC.